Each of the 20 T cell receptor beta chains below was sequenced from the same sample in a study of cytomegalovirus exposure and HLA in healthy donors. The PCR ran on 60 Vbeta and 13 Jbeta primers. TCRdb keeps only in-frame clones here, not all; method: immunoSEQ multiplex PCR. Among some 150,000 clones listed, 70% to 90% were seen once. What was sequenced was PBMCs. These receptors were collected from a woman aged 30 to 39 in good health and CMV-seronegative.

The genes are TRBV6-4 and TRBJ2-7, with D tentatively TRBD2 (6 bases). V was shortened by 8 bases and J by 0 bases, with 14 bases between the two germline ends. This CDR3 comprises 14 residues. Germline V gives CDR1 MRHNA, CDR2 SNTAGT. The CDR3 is CASALAPNSYEQYF. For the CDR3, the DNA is TGTGCCAGCGCTCTAGCGCCTAACTCCTACGAGCAGTACTTC.

The DNA for the CDR3 is TGTGCCAGCAGCGCGGTGGGGGGGCAGTACGAGCAGTACTTC. It codes for CASSAVGGQYEQYF. The V and J genes are TRBV7-9 and TRBJ2-7; a possible D gene is TRBD2 (7 bases). The CDR3 is made up of 14 amino acids. Trimming cost V 5 bases and J 4 bases, with 15 bases left between them. The germline V gene has CDR1 SEHNR and CDR2 FQNEAQ (reference sequence). The full variable domain, with the rest looked up from reference TRBV7-9 and TRBJ2-7, is DTGVSQNPRHKITKRGQNVTFRCDPISEHNRLYWYRQTLGQGPEFLTYFQNEAQLEKSRLLSDRFSAERPKGSFSTLEIQRTEQGDSAMYLCASSAVGGQYEQYFGPGTRLTVT.

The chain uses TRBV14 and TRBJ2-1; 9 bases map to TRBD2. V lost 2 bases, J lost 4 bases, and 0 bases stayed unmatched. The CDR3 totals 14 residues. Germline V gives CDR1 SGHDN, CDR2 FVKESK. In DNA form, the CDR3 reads TGTGCCAGCAGCCAACTAGCGGGATACAATGAGCAGTTCTTC. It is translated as CASSQLAGYNEQFF.

The CDR3, as DNA: TGCAGCGTTGGCGTCAGGGGTAGTGGGGCCAACGTCCTGACTTTC. Residues: CSVGVRGSGANVLTF. J is TRBJ2-6 and V is TRBV29-1, with D tentatively TRBD1 (6 bases). The CDR3 extends over 15 amino acids. Germline V gives CDR1 SQVTM, CDR2 ANQGSEA. Trimming stripped 4 bases from V and 3 bases from J, with 13 bases between.

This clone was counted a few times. Here the CDR3 DNA reads TGCGCCAGCAGCCAAATTGCAGGCAATTCTGAAGCTTTCTTT. Translated: CASSQIAGNSEAFF. The rearrangement uses TRBV4-3 and TRBJ1-1; D gene unclear. Germline lookup yields CDR1 LGHNA and CDR2 YSLEER. This CDR3 region has 14 residues. Deletions cut 2 bases from V and 6 bases from J, with 13 bases between.

The CDR3, as DNA: TGTGCCAGCAGCCATGGGCTACTAGCGGGGGATACAGATACGCAGTATTTT. Its translation is CASSHGLLAGDTDTQYF. The J gene is TRBJ2-3, the V gene TRBV7-2, with TRBD2 matching 11 bases. Germline loops: CDR1 SGHTA, CDR2 FQGNSA. This CDR3 has 17 amino acids. V was pared by 5 bases and J by 3 bases, with 10 bases of the junction left unmatched.

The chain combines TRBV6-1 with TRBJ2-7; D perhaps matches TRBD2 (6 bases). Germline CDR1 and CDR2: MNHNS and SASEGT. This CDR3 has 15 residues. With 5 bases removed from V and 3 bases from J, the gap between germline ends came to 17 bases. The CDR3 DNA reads TGTGCCAGCAGTAACCCGGGAGATTTTGGCTACGAGCAGTACTTC. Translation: CASSNPGDFGYEQYF.

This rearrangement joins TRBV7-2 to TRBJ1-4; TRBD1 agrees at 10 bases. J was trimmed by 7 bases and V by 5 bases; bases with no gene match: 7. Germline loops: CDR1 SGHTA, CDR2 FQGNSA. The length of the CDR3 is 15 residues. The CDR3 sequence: CASSVGTGDSEKLFF. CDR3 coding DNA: TGTGCCAGCAGCGTAGGGACAGGGGATAGTGAAAAACTGTTTTTT.

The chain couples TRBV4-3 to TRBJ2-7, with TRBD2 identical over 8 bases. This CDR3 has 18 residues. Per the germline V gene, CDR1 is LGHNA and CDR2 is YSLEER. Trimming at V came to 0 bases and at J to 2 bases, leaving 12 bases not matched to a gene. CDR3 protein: CASSQDLRGGLRTYEQYF. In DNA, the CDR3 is TGCGCCAGCAGCCAAGACCTTCGGGGGGGACTCCGAACCTACGAGCAGTACTTC.

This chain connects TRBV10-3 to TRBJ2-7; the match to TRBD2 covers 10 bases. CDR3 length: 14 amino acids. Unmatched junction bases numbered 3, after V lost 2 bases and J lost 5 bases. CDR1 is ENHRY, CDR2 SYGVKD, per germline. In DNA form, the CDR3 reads TGTGCCATCAGTGAGGAGCGGGAGGGGGACGAGCAGTACTTC. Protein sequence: CAISEEREGDEQYF.

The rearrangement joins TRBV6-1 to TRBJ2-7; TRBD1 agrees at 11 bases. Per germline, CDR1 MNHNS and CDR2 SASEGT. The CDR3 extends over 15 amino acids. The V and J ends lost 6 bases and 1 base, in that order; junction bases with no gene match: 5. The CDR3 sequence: CASSPRDRGSYEQYF. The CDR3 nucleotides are TGTGCCAGCAGCCCTAGGGACAGGGGGTCCTACGAGCAGTACTTC.

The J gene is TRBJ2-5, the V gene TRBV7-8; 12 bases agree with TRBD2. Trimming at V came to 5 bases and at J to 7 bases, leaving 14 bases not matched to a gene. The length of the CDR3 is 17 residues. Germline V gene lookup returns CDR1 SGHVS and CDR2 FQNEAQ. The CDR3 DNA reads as TGTGCCAGCAGCATTCTGACTAGCGGGGGCTACATCGGGACCCAGTACTTC. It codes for CASSILTSGGYIGTQYF.

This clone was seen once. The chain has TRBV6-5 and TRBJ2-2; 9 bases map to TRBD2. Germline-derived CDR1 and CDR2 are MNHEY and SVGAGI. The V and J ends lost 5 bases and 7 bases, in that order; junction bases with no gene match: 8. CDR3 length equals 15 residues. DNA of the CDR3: TGTGCCAGCAGTAAACCGGGACTAGCTGGCGGGGAGCTGTTTTTT. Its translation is CASSKPGLAGGELFF.

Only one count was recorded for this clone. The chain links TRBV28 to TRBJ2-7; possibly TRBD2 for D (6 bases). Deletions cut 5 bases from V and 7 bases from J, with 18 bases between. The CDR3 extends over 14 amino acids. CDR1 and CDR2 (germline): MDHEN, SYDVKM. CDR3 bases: TGTGCCAGCAGTGCCCCGGGACTCCTTAAAGAGCAGTACTTC. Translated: CASSAPGLLKEQYF.

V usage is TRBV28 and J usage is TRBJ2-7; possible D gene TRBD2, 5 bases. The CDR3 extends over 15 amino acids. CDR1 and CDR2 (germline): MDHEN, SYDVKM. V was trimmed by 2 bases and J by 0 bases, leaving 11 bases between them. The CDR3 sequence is CASSLLTRDSYEQYF. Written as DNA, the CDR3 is TGTGCCAGCAGTTTACTTACTAGGGACTCCTACGAGCAGTACTTC.

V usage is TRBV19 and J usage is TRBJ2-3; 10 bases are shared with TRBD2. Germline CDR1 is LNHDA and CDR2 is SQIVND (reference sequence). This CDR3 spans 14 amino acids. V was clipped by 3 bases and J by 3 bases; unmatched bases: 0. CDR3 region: CASSMGLATDTQYF. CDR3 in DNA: TGTGCCAGTAGTATGGGACTAGCGACAGATACGCAGTATTTT.

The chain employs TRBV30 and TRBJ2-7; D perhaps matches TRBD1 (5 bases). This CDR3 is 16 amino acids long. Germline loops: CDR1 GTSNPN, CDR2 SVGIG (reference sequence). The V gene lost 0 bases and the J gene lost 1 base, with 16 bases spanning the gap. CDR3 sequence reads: CAWSVQQALVSYEQYF. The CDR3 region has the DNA TGTGCCTGGAGTGTACAACAGGCCCTCGTATCCTACGAGCAGTACTTC.

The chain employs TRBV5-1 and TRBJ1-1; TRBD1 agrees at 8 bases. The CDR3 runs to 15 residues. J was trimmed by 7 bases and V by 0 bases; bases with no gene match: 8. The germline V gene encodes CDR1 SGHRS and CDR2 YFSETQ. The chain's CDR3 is CASSLAADRANEAFF. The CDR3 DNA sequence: TGCGCCAGCAGCTTGGCCGCGGACAGGGCAAATGAAGCTTTCTTT.

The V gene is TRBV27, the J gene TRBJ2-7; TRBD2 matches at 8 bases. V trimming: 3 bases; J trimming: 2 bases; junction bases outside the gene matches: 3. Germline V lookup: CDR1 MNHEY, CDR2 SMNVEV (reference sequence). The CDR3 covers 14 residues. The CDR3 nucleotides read TGTGCCAGCAGTTTGACTAGCGCTACCTACGAGCAGTACTTC. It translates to CASSLTSATYEQYF.

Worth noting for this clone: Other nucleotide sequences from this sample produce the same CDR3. The CDR3 here is CASSLGTDYGYTF. The CDR3 region has the DNA TGTGCCAGCAGCTTGGGGACAGACTATGGCTACACCTTC. The chain combines TRBV7-2 with TRBJ1-2; 7 bases line up with TRBD1. The V gene end was trimmed by 3 bases and the J gene end by 3 bases; junction bases not matched to a gene: 1. This CDR3 comprises 13 residues. CDR1 and CDR2 (germline): SGHTA, FQGNSA.